Given below is one T cell receptor (beta chain) in context. The sample belongs to a study of blood T cell repertoires in COVID-19. Assay: immunoSEQ multiplex PCR; the TCRdb copy retains only in-frame clones and omits some. The sample holds under 150,000 clones, under 90% seen once. Germline CDR1 and CDR2: LNHDA and SQIVND (reference sequence). The CDR3 is made up of 13 amino acids. V lost 8 bases to trimming and J lost 7 bases, with 17 bases between them. This sequence joins TRBV19 and TRBJ1-2; D gene uncertain. The receptor was derived from a woman in her sixties or seventies with active or convalescent COVID-19. Sequencing was carried out using peripheral blood. CDR3 DNA sequence: TGTGCCAGTGCGCTGGACGGAGGATTTGGCTACACCTTC. Protein: CASALDGGFGYTF.